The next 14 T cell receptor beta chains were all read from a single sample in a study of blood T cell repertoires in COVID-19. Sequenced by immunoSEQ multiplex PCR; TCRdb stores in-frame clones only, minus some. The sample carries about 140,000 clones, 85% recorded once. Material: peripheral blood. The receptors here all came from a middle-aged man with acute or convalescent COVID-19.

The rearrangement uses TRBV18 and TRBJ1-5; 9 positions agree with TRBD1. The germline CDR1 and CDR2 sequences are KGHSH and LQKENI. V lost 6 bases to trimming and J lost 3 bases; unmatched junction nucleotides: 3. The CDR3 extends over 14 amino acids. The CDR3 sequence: CASSRTGDNQPQHF. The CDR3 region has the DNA TGTGCCAGCTCTAGGACAGGGGACAATCAGCCCCAGCATTTT.

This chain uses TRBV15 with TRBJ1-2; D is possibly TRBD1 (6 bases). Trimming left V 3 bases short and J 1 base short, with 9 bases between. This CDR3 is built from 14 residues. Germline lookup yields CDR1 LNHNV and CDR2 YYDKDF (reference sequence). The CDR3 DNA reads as TGTGCCACCAGCAGCTACAGGGATAACTATGGCTACACCTTC. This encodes CATSSYRDNYGYTF.

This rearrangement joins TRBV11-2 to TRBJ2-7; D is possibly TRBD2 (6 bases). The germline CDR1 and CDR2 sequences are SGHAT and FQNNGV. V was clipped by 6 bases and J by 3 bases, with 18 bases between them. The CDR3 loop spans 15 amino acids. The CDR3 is CASRRGRAPLYEQYF. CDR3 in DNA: TGTGCCAGCAGGCGGGGCAGGGCCCCTCTCTACGAGCAGTACTTC.

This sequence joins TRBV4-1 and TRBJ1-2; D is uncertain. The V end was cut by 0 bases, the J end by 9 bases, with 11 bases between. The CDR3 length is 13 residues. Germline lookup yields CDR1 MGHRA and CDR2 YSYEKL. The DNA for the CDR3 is TGCGCCAGCAGCCAAGAGACTGAGCTTAGCTACACCTTC. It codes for CASSQETELSYTF.

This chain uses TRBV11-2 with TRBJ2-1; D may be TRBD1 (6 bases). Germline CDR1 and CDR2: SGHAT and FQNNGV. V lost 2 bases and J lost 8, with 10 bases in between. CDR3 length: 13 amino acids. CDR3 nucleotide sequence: TGTGCCAGCAGCTTACCAGGGGTCGATGAGCAGTTCTTC. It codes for CASSLPGVDEQFF.

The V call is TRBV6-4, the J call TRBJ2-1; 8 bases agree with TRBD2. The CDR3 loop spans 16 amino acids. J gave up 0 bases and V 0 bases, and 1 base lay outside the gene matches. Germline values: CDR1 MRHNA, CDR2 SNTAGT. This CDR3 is CASSDSSGSSYNEQFF. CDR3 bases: TGTGCCAGCAGTGACTCGAGCGGGAGCTCCTACAATGAGCAGTTCTTC.

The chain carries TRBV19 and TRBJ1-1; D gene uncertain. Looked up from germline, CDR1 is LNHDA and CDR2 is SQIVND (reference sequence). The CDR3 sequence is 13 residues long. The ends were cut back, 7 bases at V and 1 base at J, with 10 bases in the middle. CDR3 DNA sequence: TGTGCCAGTACCGAGGCTAGGAACACTGAAGCTTTCTTT. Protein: CASTEARNTEAFF.

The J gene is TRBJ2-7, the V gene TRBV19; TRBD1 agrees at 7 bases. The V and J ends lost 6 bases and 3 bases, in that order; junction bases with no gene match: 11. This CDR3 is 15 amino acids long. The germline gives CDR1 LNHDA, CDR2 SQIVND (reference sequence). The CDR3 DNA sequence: TGTGCCAGTAGCACCTCCCGGGACAGTCACTACGAGCAGTACTTC. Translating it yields CASSTSRDSHYEQYF.

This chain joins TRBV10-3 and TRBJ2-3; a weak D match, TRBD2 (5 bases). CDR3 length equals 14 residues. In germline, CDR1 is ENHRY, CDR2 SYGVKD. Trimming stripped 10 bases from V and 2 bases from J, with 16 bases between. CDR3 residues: CATEAGGPTDTQYF. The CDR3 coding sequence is TGTGCCACCGAGGCGGGCGGGCCCACAGATACGCAGTATTTT.

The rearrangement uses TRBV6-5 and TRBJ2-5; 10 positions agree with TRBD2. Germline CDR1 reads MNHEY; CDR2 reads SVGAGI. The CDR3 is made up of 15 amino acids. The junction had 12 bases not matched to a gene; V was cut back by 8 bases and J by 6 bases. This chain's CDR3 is CASGQTSGGAKTQYF. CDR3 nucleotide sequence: TGTGCCAGCGGCCAGACCAGCGGGGGGGCAAAGACCCAGTACTTC.

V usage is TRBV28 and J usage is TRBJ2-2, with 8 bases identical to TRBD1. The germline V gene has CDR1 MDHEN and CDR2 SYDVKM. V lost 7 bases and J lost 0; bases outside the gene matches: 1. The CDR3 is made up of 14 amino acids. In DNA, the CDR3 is TGTGCCAGCAACAGGGGGGCGAACACCGGGGAGCTGTTTTTT. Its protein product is CASNRGANTGELFF.

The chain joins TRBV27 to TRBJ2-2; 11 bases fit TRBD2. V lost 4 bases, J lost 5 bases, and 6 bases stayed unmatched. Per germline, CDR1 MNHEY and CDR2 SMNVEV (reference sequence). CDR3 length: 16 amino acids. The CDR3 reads CASSSLAGGRTGELFF. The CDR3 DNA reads TGTGCCAGCAGTTCGCTAGCGGGAGGTCGTACCGGGGAGCTGTTTTTT.

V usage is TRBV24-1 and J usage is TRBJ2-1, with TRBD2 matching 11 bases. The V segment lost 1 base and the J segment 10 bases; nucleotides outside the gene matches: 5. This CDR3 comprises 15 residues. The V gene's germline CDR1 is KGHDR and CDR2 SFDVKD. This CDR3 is CATSDLTSGSIEQFF. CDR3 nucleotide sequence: TGTGCCACCAGTGATTTAACTAGCGGGAGCATAGAGCAGTTCTTC.

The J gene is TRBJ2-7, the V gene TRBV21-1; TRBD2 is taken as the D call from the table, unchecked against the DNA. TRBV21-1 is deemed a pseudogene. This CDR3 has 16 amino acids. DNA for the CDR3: TGTGCCAGCAGCAAAGAGGAGCGGGAGAACCCCTACGAGCAGTACTTC. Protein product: CASSKEERENPYEQYF.